The 21 T cell receptor beta chains below come from one sample, sequenced in a study of graft-versus-host responses after intestinal transplantation. Repertoires were generated with immunoSEQ multiplex PCR, while TCRdb's copy carries only in-frame clones and drops some. Of fewer than 60,000 clones listed, about 88% are singletons. Antigens for these TCRs are unknown. The input for sequencing was unstimulated CD4+ T cells sorted from spleen or lymph node cells, taken before transplant. Source of these receptors: a human donor who was the organ donor for an intestinal transplant.

The genes are TRBV18 and TRBJ1-2; unclear D gene. The V gene's germline CDR1 is KGHSH and CDR2 LQKENI. V lost 1 base to trimming and J lost 4 bases, with 10 bases between them. The CDR3 is made up of 14 amino acids. The CDR3 sequence is CASSPRPATYGYTF. CDR3 DNA sequence: TGTGCCAGCTCACCACGACCAGCGACCTATGGCTACACCTTC. The complete variable domain, with remaining parts taken from reference TRBV18 and TRBJ1-2, reads NAGVMQNPRHLVRRRGQEARLRCSPMKGHSHVYWYRQLPEEGLKFMVYLQKENIIDESGMPKERFSAEFPKEGPSILRIQQVVRGDSAAYFCASSPRPATYGYTFGSGTRLTVV.

The chain employs TRBV5-4 and TRBJ1-4; 10 bases align to TRBD1. Germline CDR1 SGHNT, CDR2 YYREEE (reference sequence). V shed 2 bases, J shed 7 bases, and the junction held 14 bases outside the gene matches. This CDR3 is 18 amino acids long. CDR3: CASSFGPARDRGVEKLFF. Here the CDR3 DNA reads TGTGCCAGCAGCTTTGGACCAGCCCGGGACAGGGGAGTTGAAAAACTGTTTTTT. Together with reference TRBV5-4 and TRBJ1-4, the CDR3 gives the full variable domain: ETGVTQSPTHLIKTRGQQVTLRCSSQSGHNTVSWYQQALGQGPQFIFQYYREEENGRGNFPPRFSGLQFPNYSSELNVNALELDDSALYLCASSFGPARDRGVEKLFFGSGTQLSVL.

The chain is built from TRBV14 and TRBJ1-2, with 9 bases matching TRBD1. With V trimmed by 2 bases and J by 0 bases, 1 base remained unmatched. The germline gives CDR1 SGHDN, CDR2 FVKESK. There are 15 residues in the CDR3. The CDR3 nucleotides are TGTGCCAGCAGCCAAACAGGGGGCTCTAACTATGGCTACACCTTC. It codes for CASSQTGGSNYGYTF.

CDR3 region: CSVKGGGRGGQNIQYF. CDR3 in DNA: TGCAGCGTCAAAGGGGGGGGCAGGGGCGGTCAAAACATTCAGTACTTC. The V gene is TRBV29-1, the J gene TRBJ2-4, with a tentative D call TRBD2 (7 bases). The CDR3 is 16 amino acids. Trimming took 6 bases from V and 5 from J, leaving 23 bases between them. The germline V gene has CDR1 SQVTM and CDR2 ANQGSEA.

The chain joins TRBV6-1 to TRBJ2-7; 7 bases line up with TRBD1. Germline V CDR1 and CDR2: MNHNS, SASEGT. CDR3 length: 14 amino acids. J was trimmed by 2 bases and V by 4 bases; bases with no gene match: 5. In DNA form, the CDR3 reads TGTGCCAGCAGTGTCCCGGGACAGCCCTACGAGCAGTACTTC. Translating it yields CASSVPGQPYEQYF.

The CDR3 nucleotides read TGCAGCGTTCGCGGACGGCTCACAGATACGCAGTATTTT. It encodes CSVRGRLTDTQYF. The chain joins TRBV29-1 to TRBJ2-3, with D uncertain. The CDR3 contains 13 residues. Trimming removed 5 bases at V and 2 bases at J, with 11 bases between. Germline V gene sequence: CDR1 SQVTM, CDR2 ANQGSEA.

The chain links TRBV30 to TRBJ2-7, with unresolved D. The germline gives CDR1 GTSNPN, CDR2 SVGIG (reference sequence). V lost 0 bases, J lost 2 bases, and 11 bases lay in between. CDR3 length: 14 residues. The CDR3 here is CAWSVVGIPYEQYF. The CDR3 DNA is TGTGCCTGGAGTGTGGTAGGGATCCCCTACGAGCAGTACTTC. Using reference TRBV30 and TRBJ2-7 for the parts outside the CDR3, the full variable domain is SQTIHQWPATLVQPVGSPLSLECTVEGTSNPNLYWYRQAAGRGLQLLFYSVGIGQISSEVPQNLSASRPQDRQFILSSKKLLLSDSGFYLCAWSVVGIPYEQYFGPGTRLTVT.

This chain connects TRBV29-1 to TRBJ1-1, with 7 nucleotides matching TRBD1. The J segment lost 1 base and the V segment lost 3 bases, leaving 2 bases of the junction unmatched. The CDR3 sequence is 13 residues long. CDR1 is SQVTM, CDR2 ANQGSEA, per germline. The CDR3 loop reads CSVDRTGNTEAFF. CDR3 sequence (DNA): TGCAGCGTTGATCGGACAGGGAACACTGAAGCTTTCTTT.

There are a few counts of this clone. CDR3 nucleotides: TGTGCCAGCAGTCTCGGACAGGGAGATACGCAGTATTTT. It yields the protein CASSLGQGDTQYF. The rearrangement links TRBV6-4 to TRBJ2-3; TRBD1 matches 8 bases. V dropped 5 bases and J dropped 5; count of bases not matched to a gene: 3. This CDR3 has 13 amino acids. CDR1 and CDR2 from the germline V gene are MRHNA and SNTAGT.

This sequence joins TRBV6-5 and TRBJ2-7, with 12 bases fitting TRBD1. The CDR3 has 14 residues. V shed 7 bases and J 5 bases; nucleotides not matched to a gene: 6. CDR1 is MNHEY, CDR2 SVGAGI, per germline. The chain's CDR3 is CASTRGQGAHEQYF. The DNA of the CDR3 is TGTGCCAGCACCAGGGGACAGGGGGCGCACGAGCAGTACTTC.

The chain employs TRBV30 and TRBJ2-5, with 7 bases lining up with TRBD1. Germline values: CDR1 GTSNPN, CDR2 SVGIG (reference sequence). The V segment lost 3 bases and the J segment 5 bases; nucleotides outside the gene matches: 3. The length of the CDR3 is 12 residues. Here the CDR3 DNA reads TGTGCCTGGAGAGGGGGCGGTGAGACCCAGTACTTC. Protein product: CAWRGGGETQYF.

The V and J genes are TRBV6-5 and TRBJ2-1; 11 bases align to TRBD2. The CDR3 covers 15 residues. The V gene's germline CDR1 is MNHEY and CDR2 SVGAGI. V was pared by 2 bases and J by 6 bases, with 3 bases of the junction left unmatched. The CDR3 DNA is TGTGCCAGCAGTTACCCCACTAGCGGGGGCAATGAGCAGTTCTTC. It encodes CASSYPTSGGNEQFF.

This sequence joins TRBV11-3 and TRBJ1-2; D not resolved. Trimming took off 3 bases at V and 8 bases at J, with 10 bases between the two ends. The CDR3 covers 12 residues. Per germline, CDR1 SGHNT and CDR2 YENEEA. The CDR3 region has the DNA TGTGCCAGCAGCTTTTTAACCGTAGGCTACACCTTC. It encodes CASSFLTVGYTF.

In this sample, this clone turned up once. This chain uses TRBV10-3 with TRBJ2-5, with D perhaps TRBD2 (7 bases). V shed 5 bases and J shed 3 bases, with 16 bases lying between them. The germline CDR1 and CDR2 sequences are ENHRY and SYGVKD. The CDR3 is 15 amino acids. DNA of the CDR3: TGTGCCATCAGTCCAGGGGAGGGGACCAAAGAGACCCAGTACTTC. It translates to CAISPGEGTKETQYF.

The chain couples TRBV10-1 to TRBJ1-1; D is possibly TRBD1 (5 bases). The CDR3 is 13 amino acids. V dropped 2 bases and J dropped 9 bases, with 13 bases sitting between them. Germline CDR1 is WNHNN and CDR2 is SYGVQD (reference sequence). CDR3 protein: CASSEPVWGKAFF. The CDR3 DNA is TGCGCCAGCAGTGAGCCGGTATGGGGGAAAGCTTTCTTT.

The V and J genes are TRBV19 and TRBJ2-5; 9 positions agree with TRBD1. This CDR3 region has 13 residues. The trim removed 7 bases at V and 5 bases at J, leaving 5 bases unmatched. Germline CDR1 is LNHDA and CDR2 is SQIVND (reference sequence). The CDR3 loop is CASMGTGMETQYF. In nucleotides, the CDR3 is TGTGCCAGTATGGGGACAGGGATGGAGACCCAGTACTTC.

Points on this clone: Since the CDR3 does not end with the conserved phenylalanine or tryptophan, this likely comes from a read error. The chain joins TRBV29-1 to TRBJ1-2, with 9 positions matching TRBD1. The CDR3 is 14 amino acids. Losses at the gene ends were 7 bases for V and 4 bases for J; bases not matched to a gene: 10. Looked up from germline, CDR1 is SQVTM and CDR2 is ANQGSEA. DNA of the CDR3: TGCAGCGCCGCAAAGGGACAGGGTAGCTATGGCTACACCCTC. It is translated as CSAAKGQGSYGYTL.

Comment on this clone: Relative to the germline gene, one junction end is altered; a read error may explain this. The chain carries TRBV2 and TRBJ2-3; tentative D call: TRBD2 (6 bases). CDR3 length: 14 residues. Germline V gene sequence: CDR1 SNHLY, CDR2 FYNNEI. The CDR3 DNA reads TGTGCCGGCAGACGACTAGTGGGCACAGATACGCAGTATTTT. Translated, it gives CAGRRLVGTDTQYF.

This chain links TRBV27 with TRBJ2-3, with 9 bases aligning to TRBD1. CDR1 is MNHEY and CDR2 is SMNVEV in the germline V gene (reference sequence). The CDR3 sequence is 14 residues long. The trim removed 4 bases at V and 1 base at J, leaving 0 bases unmatched. The CDR3 is CASSWTGGTDTQYF. CDR3 nucleotide sequence: TGTGCCAGCAGTTGGACAGGGGGCACAGATACGCAGTATTTT.

J is TRBJ1-1 and V is TRBV7-9; D gene ambiguous. Germline assignment: CDR1 SEHNR and CDR2 FQNEAQ (reference sequence). Between the trimmed V and J ends, which lost 1 base and 1 base, there was a span of 10 bases. The CDR3 is 15 amino acids. For the CDR3, the DNA is TGTGCCAGCAGCTTAGGCGGACTGCAGAACACTGAAGCTTTCTTT. Translating gives CASSLGGLQNTEAFF.

The chain combines TRBV4-1 with TRBJ2-5; D ambiguous. V shed 1 base and J shed 3 bases, with 6 bases lying between them. This CDR3 spans 13 amino acids. The germline gives CDR1 MGHRA, CDR2 YSYEKL. CDR3 loop: CASSQGGKETQYF. The CDR3 DNA reads TGCGCCAGCAGCCAAGGAGGTAAAGAGACCCAGTACTTC.